This entry lists 23 T cell receptor beta chains sequenced from one sample in a study of yellow fever vaccine responses in identical twins. TCRdb called the RT-PCR reads again in MiXCR, with one record for every CDR3 protein. The table records some 5,400 distinct CDR3 sequences, roughly 90% of them present only once. This sample comprised T cells from blood (PBMCs), unsorted or a sorted subset (not recorded which), obtained before or after yellow fever vaccination (not recorded which). The receptors come from a woman between 18 and 29 years old who received the yellow fever vaccine.

The V and J genes are TRBV28 and TRBJ2-5; D not certain. The germline V gene has CDR1 MDHEN and CDR2 SYDVKM. V lost 3 bases to trimming and J lost 2 bases, with 16 bases between them. The CDR3 is made up of 16 amino acids. CDR3 region: CASSFVTRRDQETQYF. The CDR3 DNA follows: TGTGCCAGCAGTTTTGTGACTCGTAGGGATCAAGAGACCCAGTACTTC.

V is TRBV4-1 and J is TRBJ2-1; 9 bases match TRBD2. Germline lookup yields CDR1 MGHRA and CDR2 YSYEKL. V lost 1 base and J lost 4; bases outside the gene matches: 8. CDR3 length equals 17 residues. The CDR3 DNA sequence: TGCGCCAGCAGCCAAGGGGACCAGGGACTAGCATACAATGAGCAGTTCTTC. This encodes CASSQGDQGLAYNEQFF.

V gene TRBV19 combines with J gene TRBJ1-2; no definite D call. The germline V gene encodes CDR1 LNHDA and CDR2 SQIVND (reference sequence). This CDR3 is 9 amino acids long. CDR3 residues: CDGPCRDTF. Written as DNA, the CDR3 is TGTGACGGACCATGTCGTGACACCTTC.

In DNA form, the CDR3 reads TGTGCCAGCTCAGAACTTGCGACAGGGACTGAAGCTTTCTTT. It codes for CASSELATGTEAFF. The chain links TRBV18 to TRBJ1-1; 7 bases fit TRBD1. The CDR3 runs 14 residues. CDR1 is KGHSH and CDR2 is LQKENI in the germline V gene. V lost 5 bases and J lost 5; bases outside the gene matches: 8.

The chain couples TRBV20-1 to TRBJ2-5; no clear D. CDR1 DFQATT and CDR2 SNEGSKA come from the germline V gene (reference sequence). V dropped 6 bases and J dropped 4 bases, with 21 bases sitting between them. The CDR3 totals 15 residues. The CDR3 protein is CSATVSSGRRETQYF. In nucleotides, the CDR3 is TGCAGTGCCACTGTCAGCTCCGGACGTCGAGAGACCCAGTACTTC.

This clonotype was found once. The chain employs TRBV21-1 and TRBJ1-3; the listed D gene, TRBD1, was not tested against the DNA. TRBV21-1 is a pseudogene locus. This CDR3 is 17 amino acids long. The CDR3 nucleotides read TGTGCCAGCAGCAAAGGACCACAGGAGCCTTCTGGAAACACCATATATTTT. It codes for CASSKGPQEPSGNTIYF.

Points on this clonotype: Its ends do not fully match the called genes, so a read error is possible. The rearrangement joins TRBV7-7 to TRBJ2-7; TRBD1 aligns across 12 bases. The CDR3 runs to 15 residues. Germline assignment: CDR1 SSHAT and CDR2 FNYEAQ (reference sequence). The chain's CDR3 is CASSAGQGASYEQYF. The DNA for the CDR3 is TGTGCTAGCAGCGCGGGACAGGGGGCTTCCTACGAGCAGTACTTC.

This chain connects TRBV27 to TRBJ2-7; D tentatively fits TRBD1 or TRBD2 (6 bases each). There are 14 residues in the CDR3. The V end was cut by 5 bases, the J end by 4 bases, with 15 bases between. Looked up from germline, CDR1 is MNHEY and CDR2 is SMNVEV (reference sequence). CDR3 in amino acids: CASSNWGARYEQYF. The CDR3 DNA follows: TGTGCCAGCAGTAATTGGGGGGCCCGTTACGAGCAGTACTTC.

V is TRBV15 and J is TRBJ2-1, with D tentatively TRBD2 (5 bases). The CDR3 extends over 14 amino acids. Trimming removed 1 base at V and 3 bases at J, with 7 bases between. Germline CDR1 LNHNV, CDR2 YYDKDF (reference sequence). DNA of the CDR3: TGTGCCACCAGCAGAGTGGGAGTCTACAATGAGCAGTTCTTC. Translated: CATSRVGVYNEQFF.

The V call is TRBV5-1, the J call TRBJ2-2; the match to TRBD2 covers 7 bases. J lost 8 bases, V lost 5 bases, and 6 bases had no gene match. This CDR3 has 13 residues. The germline V gene encodes CDR1 SGHRS and CDR2 YFSETQ. CDR3 DNA sequence: TGCGCCAGCAGTCTGAAGCGGGAAGGGGAGCTGTTTTTT. Protein product: CASSLKREGELFF.

The V gene is TRBV24-1, the J gene TRBJ2-7; possible D gene TRBD2, 5 bases. Trimming shortened V by 0 bases and J by 6 bases, and 8 bases separated the two germline ends. CDR1 KGHDR and CDR2 SFDVKD come from the germline V gene. The CDR3 contains 13 residues. CDR3 in DNA: TGTGCCACCAGTGATTTGCAAGGGAGCGAGCAGTACTTC. Residues: CATSDLQGSEQYF.

J is TRBJ2-2 and V is TRBV25-1; a weak D match, TRBD2 (6 bases). The CDR3 has 14 residues. Germline CDR1 reads MGHDK; CDR2 reads SYGVNS. V shed 6 bases and J shed 3 bases, with 11 bases lying between them. The CDR3 here is CASRSGGDTGELFF. DNA of the CDR3: TGTGCCAGCAGAAGTGGCGGGGACACCGGGGAGCTGTTTTTT.

The V gene is TRBV6-1, the J gene TRBJ2-7; a weak D match, TRBD2 (7 bases). Deletions cut 7 bases from V and 5 bases from J, with 15 bases between. The CDR3 sequence is 13 residues long. The germline V gene has CDR1 MNHNS and CDR2 SASEGT. In DNA, the CDR3 is TGTGCCAGCACCGAGAGGGGGGGCAACGAGCAGTACTTC. Protein sequence: CASTERGGNEQYF.

The genes are TRBV18 and TRBJ2-3; 8 positions agree with TRBD2. After removal of 2 bases from V and 2 bases from J, the junction contained 9 bases not matched to a gene. CDR3 length: 17 residues. Germline V gene sequence: CDR1 KGHSH, CDR2 LQKENI. The CDR3 sequence is CASSPYSGGLNTDTQYF. CDR3 sequence (DNA): TGTGCCAGCTCACCATACTCGGGAGGGCTAAACACAGATACGCAGTATTTT.

The chain employs TRBV24-1 and TRBJ1-3, with a possible D match to TRBD1 (5 bases). The CDR3 extends over 14 amino acids. Trimming shortened V by 7 bases and J by 2 bases, and 11 bases separated the two germline ends. CDR1 and CDR2 (germline): KGHDR, SFDVKD. CDR3 bases: TGTGCCACCAGCGCAGGGAAACCTGGAAACACCATATATTTT. Protein: CATSAGKPGNTIYF.

The chain links TRBV20-1 to TRBJ2-1; TRBD2 matches at 8 bases. Germline assignment: CDR1 DFQATT and CDR2 SNEGSKA (reference sequence). Trimming took 8 bases from V and 5 from J; bases not matched to a gene: 11. CDR3 length: 14 amino acids. This CDR3 is CSTGTGGKNNEQFF. The CDR3 region has the DNA TGCAGTACCGGAACGGGAGGGAAGAACAATGAGCAGTTCTTC.

This clonotype occurred once. The chain combines TRBV6-1 with TRBJ2-1; 7 bases align to TRBD1. CDR1 MNHNS and CDR2 SASEGT come from the germline V gene. This CDR3 region has 15 residues. V shed 1 base, J shed 5 bases, and the junction held 5 bases outside the gene matches. The DNA for the CDR3 is TGTGCCAGCAGTGAAGGAGACAGGGTCCACAATGAGCAGTTCTTC. Translation: CASSEGDRVHNEQFF.

The V gene is TRBV6-2 or TRBV6-3, the J gene TRBJ1-2; D is ambiguous. The germline V gene encodes CDR1 MNHEY and CDR2 SVGEGT. Trimming removed 0 bases from V and 8 bases from J, with 13 bases in between. This CDR3 region has 14 residues. The CDR3 is CASSYSSGVGGYTF. CDR3 bases: TGTGCCAGCAGTTACTCCTCCGGGGTTGGGGGCTACACCTTC.

The rearrangement links TRBV6-2 or TRBV6-3 to TRBJ2-7, with D maybe TRBD1 (5 bases). Per germline, CDR1 MNHEY and CDR2 SVGEGT. V was trimmed by 2 bases and J by 3 bases, leaving 8 bases between them. The CDR3 loop spans 13 amino acids. CDR3 region: CASSYQGYYEQYF. CDR3 bases: TGTGCCAGCAGTTACCAGGGTTACTACGAGCAGTACTTC.

This chain uses TRBV29-1 with TRBJ2-7; TRBD1 matches 8 bases. Germline V gives CDR1 SQVTM, CDR2 ANQGSEA. V lost 1 base to trimming and J lost 1 base; unmatched junction nucleotides: 6. This CDR3 is built from 15 residues. The DNA for the CDR3 is TGCAGCGTTGAAGTAAGAGACAGGGGTTCCTACGAGCAGTACTTC. This codes for CSVEVRDRGSYEQYF.

This clonotype is a singleton in its sample. This chain joins TRBV27 and TRBJ2-4; 10 bases agree with TRBD1. Germline V CDR1 and CDR2: MNHEY, SMNVEV (reference sequence). Trimming took 7 bases from V and 7 from J; bases not matched to a gene: 7. The CDR3 is made up of 14 amino acids. The CDR3 reads CASKDRGQKNIQYF. The CDR3 DNA sequence: TGTGCCAGCAAAGACAGGGGGCAGAAGAACATTCAGTACTTC.

The chain carries TRBV3-1 and TRBJ2-3; D possibly corresponds to TRBD2 (5 bases). V was cut by 4 bases and J by 6 bases, with 14 bases left in between. The CDR3 contains 14 residues. The germline gives CDR1 LGHDT, CDR2 YNNKEL (reference sequence). In nucleotides, the CDR3 is TGTGCCAGCAGCCGGCAGGAGGACTGGGATACGCAGTATTTT. Protein sequence: CASSRQEDWDTQYF.

The rearrangement links TRBV29-1 to TRBJ1-3, with a possible D match to TRBD1 (6 bases). Trimming pared 6 bases from V and 3 bases from J, leaving 18 bases between. CDR1 SQVTM and CDR2 ANQGSEA come from the germline V gene. The length of the CDR3 is 15 residues. CDR3 sequence reads: CSVRTVSGGGNTIYF. The DNA of the CDR3 is TGCAGCGTCCGGACAGTTTCGGGCGGTGGAAACACCATATATTTT.